Included here is one T cell receptor (beta chain) sequence, with context. Its cognate antigen is unknown. Per the study methods: Differences in CDR3 between clinicopathological groups were drawn on to build a classifier intended to discriminate distant-metastatic papillary thyroid cancer patients. TCRdb reprocessed the PCR reads via MiXCR. TCRdb's processing, not the study's, gives the V and J calls here. The table records approximately 41,000 clones, 25% to 30% of them present only once. The V end was cut by 6 bases, the J end by 8 bases, with 17 bases between. Germline V gene sequence: CDR1 KGHSH, CDR2 LQKENI. CDR3 length: 13 amino acids. Not a single patient had been given any form of treatment at any point before undergoing thyroid surgery. This specimen comes from a study of metastatic and nonmetastatic thyroid tumors. Study background: Across peripheral blood and tumor or nodule tissue samples taken from malignant and benign thyroid patients, the repertoires were compared with one another.

Study observations and caveats: The study reportedly found significantly higher TCR beta diversity in malignant thyroid tumors than benign nodules, in blood and tumor.

Sequenced input: blood. This chain links TRBV18 with TRBJ2-7; tentative D call: TRBD2 (6 bases). This clonotype was obtained from a male donor with papillary thyroid cancer or a benign thyroid nodule (not recorded which). Some clones in this sample may be carry-over from other donors' samples. For the CDR3, the DNA is TGTGCCAGCTCCCGCGGGGCCGGAACCAAGCAGTACTTC. Translation gives CASSRGAGTKQYF.